This TCR beta chain came from a study of T-cell memory formation after mild COVID-19. TCRdb used MiXCR to reprocess the 5' RACE reads, holding one entry per CDR3 protein. Altogether 350,000 or so distinct CDR3 sequences are present, around 21% being singletons, with the ten largest covering under 15%. CDR3 length: 14 residues. The V and J ends lost 6 bases and 1 base, in that order; junction bases with no gene match: 3. This clonotype appeared many times. Its antigen remains unknown. The study's findings and limits: Day 37-peaking second-wave clones had unconfirmed SARS-CoV-2 specificity.

Sequencing used PBMCs or a T cell subset sorted from them (not recorded which). The chain recombines TRBV12-3 or TRBV12-4 with TRBJ2-5; TRBD1 aligns across 9 bases. The sequence was collected from an adult woman who had mild COVID-19 (a few samples of this study predate the infection). Cell type and time point are not known. The DNA of the CDR3 is TGTGCCAGCAGATGGGGACAGGGCCAAGAGACCCAGTACTTC. It encodes CASRWGQGQETQYF.